This T cell receptor beta chain was profiled in a study of T-cell reconstitution after alpha-beta-depleted transplantation in children. The TCRbeta library incorporated unique molecular identifiers. TCRdb independently ran MiXCR on the PCR reads; one entry per CDR3 protein. The data show just over 350,000 distinct CDR3 sequences, 13% seen once. The clonotype originates from a human donor who donated a stem cell graft to a child with Fanconi anemia. The source material was PBMCs, sampled from the stem cell graft.

CDR3: CATTEGGNIQYF. In DNA, the CDR3 is TGTGCCACCACCGAGGGGGGTAACATTCAGTACTTC. The chain combines TRBV15 with TRBJ2-4; the D call may be TRBD1 or TRBD2 (6 bases each). Per germline, CDR1 LNHNV and CDR2 YYDKDF (reference sequence). The CDR3 sequence is 12 residues long. The V and J ends lost 7 bases and 7 bases respectively, with 11 bases between them.